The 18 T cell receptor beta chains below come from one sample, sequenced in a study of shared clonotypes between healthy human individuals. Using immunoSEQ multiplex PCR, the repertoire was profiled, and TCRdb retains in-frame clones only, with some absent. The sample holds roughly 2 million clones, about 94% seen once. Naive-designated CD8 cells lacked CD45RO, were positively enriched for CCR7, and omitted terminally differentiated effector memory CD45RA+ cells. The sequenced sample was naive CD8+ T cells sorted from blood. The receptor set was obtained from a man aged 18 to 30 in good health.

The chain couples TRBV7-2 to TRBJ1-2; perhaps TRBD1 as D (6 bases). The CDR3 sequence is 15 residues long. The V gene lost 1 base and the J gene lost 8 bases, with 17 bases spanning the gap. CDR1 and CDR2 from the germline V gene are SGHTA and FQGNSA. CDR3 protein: CASSLVTEGGGGYTF. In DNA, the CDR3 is TGTGCCAGCAGCTTAGTTACAGAGGGGGGCGGAGGCTACACCTTC. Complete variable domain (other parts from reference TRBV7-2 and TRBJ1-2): GAGVSQSPSNKVTEKGKDVELRCDPISGHTALYWYRQSLGQGLEFLIYFQGNSAPDKSGLPSDRFSAERTGGSVSTLTIQRTQQEDSAVYLCASSLVTEGGGGYTFGSGTRLTVV.

The CDR3, as DNA: TGTGCCAGCAGACCGATAGCGGGAGGGCCGGGCGAGCAGTACTTC. It specifies CASRPIAGGPGEQYF. The chain is built from TRBV2 and TRBJ2-7, with TRBD2 matching 11 bases. V was pared by 6 bases and J by 6 bases, with 10 bases of the junction left unmatched. From germline, CDR1 is SNHLY and CDR2 FYNNEI. The CDR3 consists of 15 residues.

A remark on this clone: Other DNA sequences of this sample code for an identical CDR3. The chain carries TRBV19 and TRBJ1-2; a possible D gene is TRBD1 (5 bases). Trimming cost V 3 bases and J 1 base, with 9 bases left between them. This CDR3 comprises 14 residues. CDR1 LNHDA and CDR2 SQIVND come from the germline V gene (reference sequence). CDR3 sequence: CASSITGGNYGYTF. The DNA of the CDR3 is TGTGCCAGTAGTATCACAGGCGGTAACTATGGCTACACCTTC.

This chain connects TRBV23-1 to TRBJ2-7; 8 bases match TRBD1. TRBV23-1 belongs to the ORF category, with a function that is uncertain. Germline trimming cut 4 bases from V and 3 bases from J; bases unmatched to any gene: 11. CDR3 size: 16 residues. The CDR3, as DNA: TGCGCCAGCAGTCGACTCATACGGGACAGGATCTACGAGCAGTACTTC. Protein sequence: CASSRLIRDRIYEQYF.

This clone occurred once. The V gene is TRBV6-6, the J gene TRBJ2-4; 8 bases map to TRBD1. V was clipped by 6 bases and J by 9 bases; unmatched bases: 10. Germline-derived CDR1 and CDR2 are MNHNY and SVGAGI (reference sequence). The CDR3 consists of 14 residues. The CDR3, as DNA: TGTGCCAGCAGACCCGGACAGGGATTTTTCATTCAGTACTTC. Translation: CASRPGQGFFIQYF.

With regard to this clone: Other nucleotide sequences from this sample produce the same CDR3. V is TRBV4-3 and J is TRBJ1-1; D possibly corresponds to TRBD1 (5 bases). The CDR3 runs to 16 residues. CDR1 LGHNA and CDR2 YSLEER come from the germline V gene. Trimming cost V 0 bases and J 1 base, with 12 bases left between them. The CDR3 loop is CASSQDLEGPNTEAFF. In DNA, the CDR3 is TGCGCCAGCAGCCAAGATCTGGAGGGGCCGAACACTGAAGCTTTCTTT.

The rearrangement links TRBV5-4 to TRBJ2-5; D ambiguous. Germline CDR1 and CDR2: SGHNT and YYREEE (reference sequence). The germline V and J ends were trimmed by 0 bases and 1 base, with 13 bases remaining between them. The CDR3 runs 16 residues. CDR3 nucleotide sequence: TGTGCCAGCAGCTTGGAGGCTGGCGTTAGCCAAGAGACCCAGTACTTC. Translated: CASSLEAGVSQETQYF.

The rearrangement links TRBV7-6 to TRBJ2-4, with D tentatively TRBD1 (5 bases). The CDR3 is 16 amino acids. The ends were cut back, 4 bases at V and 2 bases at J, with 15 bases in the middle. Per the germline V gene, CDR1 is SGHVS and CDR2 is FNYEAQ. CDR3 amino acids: CASSSGTGMSKNIQYF. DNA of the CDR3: TGTGCCAGCAGCTCCGGCACAGGCATGTCCAAAAACATTCAGTACTTC.

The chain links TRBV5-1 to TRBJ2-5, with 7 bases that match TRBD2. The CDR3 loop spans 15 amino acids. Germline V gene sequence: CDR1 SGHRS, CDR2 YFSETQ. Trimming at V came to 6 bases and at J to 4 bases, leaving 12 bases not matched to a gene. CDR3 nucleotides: TGCGCCAGCATTCGAGGGAGCGGGGTCCCAGAGACCCAGTACTTC. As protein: CASIRGSGVPETQYF.

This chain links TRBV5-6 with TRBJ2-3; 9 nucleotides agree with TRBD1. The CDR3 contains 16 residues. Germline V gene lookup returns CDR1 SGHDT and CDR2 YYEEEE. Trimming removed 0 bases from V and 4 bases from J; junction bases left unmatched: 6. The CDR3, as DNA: TGTGCCAGCAGCTTGGCCGACAGGGGGGAGGCAGATACGCAGTATTTT. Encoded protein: CASSLADRGEADTQYF. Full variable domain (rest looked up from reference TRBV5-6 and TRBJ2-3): DAGVTQSPTHLIKTRGQQVTLRCSPKSGHDTVSWYQQALGQGPQFIFQYYEEEERQRGNFPDRFSGHQFPNYSSELNVNALLLGDSALYLCASSLADRGEADTQYFGPGTRLTVL.

The DNA of the CDR3 is TGTGCCAGCAGCCCGACTAGCGGGAATTACGAGCAGTACTTC. As protein: CASSPTSGNYEQYF. The rearrangement uses TRBV7-9 and TRBJ2-7; the match to TRBD2 covers 11 bases. The V and J ends lost 5 bases and 4 bases, in that order; junction bases with no gene match: 4. This CDR3 has 14 amino acids. CDR1 is SEHNR and CDR2 is FQNEAQ in the germline V gene (reference sequence).

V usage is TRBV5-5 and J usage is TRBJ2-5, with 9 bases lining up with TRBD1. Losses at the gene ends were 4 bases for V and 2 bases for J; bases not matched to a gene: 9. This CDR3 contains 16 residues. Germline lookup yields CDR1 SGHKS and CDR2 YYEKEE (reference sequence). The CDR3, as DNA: TGTGCCAGCAGCCGTGGGCCGGGACAGGGACAAGAGACCCAGTACTTC. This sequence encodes CASSRGPGQGQETQYF.

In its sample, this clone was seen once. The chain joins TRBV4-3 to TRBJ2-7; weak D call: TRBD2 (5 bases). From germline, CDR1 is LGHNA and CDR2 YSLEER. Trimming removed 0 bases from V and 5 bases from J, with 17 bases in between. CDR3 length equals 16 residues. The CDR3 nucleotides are TGCGCCAGCAGCCAAGATCCACTAGGCGCAACCCACGAGCAGTACTTC. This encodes CASSQDPLGATHEQYF.

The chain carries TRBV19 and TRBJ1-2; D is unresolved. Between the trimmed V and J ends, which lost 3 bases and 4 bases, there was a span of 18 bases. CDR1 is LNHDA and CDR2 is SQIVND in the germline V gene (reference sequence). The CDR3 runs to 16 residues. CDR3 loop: CASSIPVQEKTYGYTF. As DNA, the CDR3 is TGTGCCAGTAGTATTCCGGTCCAAGAGAAAACCTATGGCTACACCTTC.

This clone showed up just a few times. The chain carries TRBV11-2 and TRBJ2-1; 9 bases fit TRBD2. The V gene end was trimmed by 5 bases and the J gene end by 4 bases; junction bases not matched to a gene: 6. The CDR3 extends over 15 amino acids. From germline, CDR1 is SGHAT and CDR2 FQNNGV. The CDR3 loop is CASSRPAGGYNEQFF. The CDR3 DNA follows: TGTGCCAGCAGCCGACCCGCGGGAGGGTACAATGAGCAGTTCTTC.

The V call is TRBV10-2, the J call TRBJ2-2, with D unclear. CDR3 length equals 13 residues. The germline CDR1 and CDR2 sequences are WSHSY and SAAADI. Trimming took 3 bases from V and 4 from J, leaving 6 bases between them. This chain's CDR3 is CASSDTTTGELFF. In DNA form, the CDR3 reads TGCGCCAGCAGTGACACAACCACCGGGGAGCTGTTTTTT.

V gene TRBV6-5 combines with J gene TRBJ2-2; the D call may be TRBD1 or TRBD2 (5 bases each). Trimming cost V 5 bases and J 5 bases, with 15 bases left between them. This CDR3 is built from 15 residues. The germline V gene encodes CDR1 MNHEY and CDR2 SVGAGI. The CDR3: CASSHAQRGTGELFF. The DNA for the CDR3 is TGTGCCAGCAGTCATGCACAGAGGGGAACCGGGGAGCTGTTTTTT.

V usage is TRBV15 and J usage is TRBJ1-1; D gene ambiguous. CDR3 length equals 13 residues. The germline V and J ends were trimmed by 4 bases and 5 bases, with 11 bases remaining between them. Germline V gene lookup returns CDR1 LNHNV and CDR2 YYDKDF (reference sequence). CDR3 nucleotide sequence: TGTGCCACCAGCAATTACCCGGGGACTGAAGCTTTCTTT. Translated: CATSNYPGTEAFF.